The source of this T cell receptor beta chain is a study of T-cell reconstitution after alpha-beta-depleted transplantation in children. Whole-study results and caveats: Some patients' high day-60 TCRbeta diversity was traced to surviving recipient T cells and thymic progenitors. Expanded clones from the graft, numbering several hundred, reportedly supplied alpha-beta T cells about two months after transplant. The main origin of T-cell counts and diversity one year after transplant was newly produced T cells.

V trimming: 5 bases; J trimming: 2 bases; junction bases outside the gene matches: 9. Germline-derived CDR1 and CDR2 are MDHEN and SYDVKM. The CDR3 sequence is 17 residues long. During its preparation, the TCRbeta library received unique molecular identifiers. TCRdb ran MiXCR on the PCR reads and lists one entry per CDR3 protein. The sample includes 300,000 to 400,000 distinct CDR3 sequences, around 15% of them seen just once. This clonotype was detected only a few times. The antigen is unknown. This receptor was identified in a male patient aged 2 to 9 who had a stem cell transplant for acute lymphoblastic leukemia, so the T cells may come from the graft donor. This chain links TRBV28 with TRBJ2-1; 10 bases map to TRBD1. The source material was PBMCs, mostly from graft donor cells, sampled 360 days after TCRalphabeta/CD19-depleted stem cell transplant. The CDR3 sequence is CASSLEETGGAYNEQFF. In DNA, the CDR3 is TGTGCCAGCAGTCTGGAGGAGACAGGGGGCGCCTACAATGAGCAGTTCTTC.